This TCR beta chain was retrieved from a study of identical twins. Trimming left V 1 base short and J 4 bases short, with 7 bases between. The CDR3 is 13 amino acids. Germline assignment: CDR1 LNHDA and CDR2 SQIVND (reference sequence). MiXCR, run by TCRdb on the 5' RACE reads, gives a single entry per CDR3 protein. Of 250,000 or so distinct CDR3 sequences in the sample, 7% were seen once. Separately, the same data were catalogued under a study of yellow fever vaccine responses in identical twins.

This receptor was taken from a young woman in good health. The chain has TRBV19 and TRBJ2-5; no firm D call. Sequences were obtained from memory (CD45RO+) T cells sorted from blood. The CDR3 nucleotides read TGTGCCAGTAGTATAGGGCCGGGAGAGACCCAGTACTTC. It translates to CASSIGPGETQYF.